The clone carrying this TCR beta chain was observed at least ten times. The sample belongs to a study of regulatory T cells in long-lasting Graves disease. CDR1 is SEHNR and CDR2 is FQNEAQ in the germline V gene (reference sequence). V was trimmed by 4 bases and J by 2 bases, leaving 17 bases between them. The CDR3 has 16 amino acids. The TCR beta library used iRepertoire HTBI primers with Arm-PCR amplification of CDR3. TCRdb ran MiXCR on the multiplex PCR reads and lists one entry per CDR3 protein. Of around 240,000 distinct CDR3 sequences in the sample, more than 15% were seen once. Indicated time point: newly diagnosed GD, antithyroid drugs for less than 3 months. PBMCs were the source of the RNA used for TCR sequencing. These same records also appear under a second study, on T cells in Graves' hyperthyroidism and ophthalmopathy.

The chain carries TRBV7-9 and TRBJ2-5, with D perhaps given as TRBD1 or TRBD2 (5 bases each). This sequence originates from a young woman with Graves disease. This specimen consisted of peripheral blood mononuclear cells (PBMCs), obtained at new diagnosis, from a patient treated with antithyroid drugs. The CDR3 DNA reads TGTGCCAGCAGCTCGGCTCTTTGGGGGAGTCAAGAGACCCAGTACTTC. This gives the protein CASSSALWGSQETQYF. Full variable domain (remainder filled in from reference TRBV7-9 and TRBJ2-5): DTGVSQNPRHKITKRGQNVTFRCDPISEHNRLYWYRQTLGQGPEFLTYFQNEAQLEKSRLLSDRFSAERPKGSFSTLEIQRTEQGDSAMYLCASSSALWGSQETQYFGPGTRLLVL.